This TCR beta chain was sequenced in a study of control samples from healthy donors and cancer patients. CDR3 length equals 14 residues. The J segment lost 5 bases and the V segment lost 3 bases, leaving 6 bases of the junction unmatched. Germline CDR1 reads SGHVS; CDR2 reads FQNEAQ. The assay was immunoSEQ multiplex PCR, and TCRdb's table has in-frame clones only and misses some. The data show more than 50,000 clones, with less than 95% seen just once and approximately 1.2% held by the top ten. The sequence was obtained from a woman in her forties or fifties with colorectal cancer. The V and J genes are TRBV7-8 and TRBJ1-2, with 7 bases aligning to TRBD1. Sequenced: PBMCs. CDR3 sequence reads: CASSFTGADYGYTF. CDR3 sequence (DNA): TGTGCCAGCAGCTTTACAGGGGCCGATTATGGCTACACCTTC.